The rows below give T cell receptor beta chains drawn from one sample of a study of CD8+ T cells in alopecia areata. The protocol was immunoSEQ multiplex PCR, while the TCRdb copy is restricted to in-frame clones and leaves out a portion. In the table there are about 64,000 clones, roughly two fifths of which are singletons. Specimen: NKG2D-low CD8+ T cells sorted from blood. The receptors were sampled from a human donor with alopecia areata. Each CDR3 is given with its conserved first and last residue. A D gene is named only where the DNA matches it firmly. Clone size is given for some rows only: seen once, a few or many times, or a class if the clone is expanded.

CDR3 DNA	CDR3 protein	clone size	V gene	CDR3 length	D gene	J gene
TGTGCCAGCAGTTGGGGGGGCCTCGCACCGGGGGAGCAGTACTTC	CASSWGGLAPGEQYF	-	TRBV27	15	-	TRBJ2-7
TGTGCCAGCAGTGAAGGCACAGGGTGGAATTCACCCCTCCACTTT	CASSEGTGWNSPLHF	-	TRBV2	15	-	TRBJ1-6
TGCAGTCCAGCCAAAAACATTCAGTACTTC	CSPAKNIQYF	-	TRBV20-1	10	-	TRBJ2-4
TGCGCCAGCAGCCAAGACTGGGGGACTGAGCAGTTCTTC	CASSQDWGTEQFF	-	TRBV4-3	13	-	TRBJ2-1
TGCAGCGTTGACCTCAGTCGGGACAGCAACTCCTACAATGAGCAGTTCTTC	CSVDLSRDSNSYNEQFF	medium-sized	TRBV29-1	17	TRBD1	TRBJ2-1
TGTGCCAGCAATACCGAGATGAACACTGAAGCTTTCTTT	CASNTEMNTEAFF	few	TRBV9	13	-	TRBJ1-1
TGTGCCTGGAAGGGGAGAGCAGACTACGAGCAGTACTTC	CAWKGRADYEQYF	-	TRBV30	13	-	TRBJ2-7
TGTGCCAGCGCACTTGAGGCTATACAGCCCCAGCATTTT	CASALEAIQPQHF	-	TRBV27	13	-	TRBJ1-5
TGTGCCAGCACGAAGGGGTTAGAGGCCTACGAGCAGTACTTC	CASTKGLEAYEQYF	-	TRBV6-1	14	-	TRBJ2-7
TGTGCCAGCAGCGTAGGTGGGGCCCAGTACTTC	CASSVGGAQYF	-	TRBV9	11	-	TRBJ2-5
TGTGCCACCAGCATTATTCCAGTTCTAGCTTTCTTT	CATSIIPVLAFF	-	TRBV15	12	-	TRBJ1-1
TGTGCCATATCCCCGTTGGGGACCGGGACAGGTGAGGACGAGCAGTACTTC	CAISPLGTGTGEDEQYF	-	TRBV10-3	17	TRBD1	TRBJ2-7
TGTGCCAGCAGCTTAATCTCTGGGGCCAACGTCCTGACTTTC	CASSLISGANVLTF	few	TRBV11-2	14	-	TRBJ2-6
TGCAGCGTTATGAGTGACAAGAGTGTCCGCTTC	CSVMSDKSVRF	-	TRBV29-1	11	-	TRBJ1-2
TGCGCCAGCAGCTTCCGGACGTCGGGAGAAGTCGCCTACGAGCAGTACTTC	CASSFRTSGEVAYEQYF	few	TRBV5-1	17	-	TRBJ2-7
TGTGCCAGCAGCTTTGAAAGGGGATGGGCCACCGGGGAGCTGTTTTTT	CASSFERGWATGELFF	few	TRBV7-9	16	-	TRBJ2-2
TGTGCCAGCAGCTCAGTGACAGGCTACGAGCAGTACTTC	CASSSVTGYEQYF	-	TRBV7-9	13	-	TRBJ2-7
TGTGCCAGCAGTGTTACTGGGACAGGGGTCGAGCAGTACTTC	CASSVTGTGVEQYF	many	TRBV7-9	14	TRBD1	TRBJ2-7
TGTGCCAGCATTCCACCCGGGGGAAGAGAGACCCAGTACTTC	CASIPPGGRETQYF	few	TRBV25-1	14	-	TRBJ2-5
TGTGCCAGCAGTGAACTAGCGGGAGACACCGGGGAGCTGTTTTTT	CASSELAGDTGELFF	many	TRBV6-1	15	TRBD2	TRBJ2-2
TGTGCCACCACTACAGGTTTCAATCAGCCCCAGCATTTT	CATTTGFNQPQHF	-	TRBV27	13	-	TRBJ1-5
TGTGCCAGCAGACCCACGGGACGCAGCAATCAGCCCCAGCATTTT	CASRPTGRSNQPQHF	-	TRBV6-5	15	-	TRBJ1-5
TGTGCCAGCAGCTTAGATGGGACAGCCTACAATGAGCAGTTCTTC	CASSLDGTAYNEQFF	-	TRBV11-2	15	TRBD1	TRBJ2-1
TGTGCCAGCAGCCCTACCGGAGGGGAAGAGACCCAGTACTTC	CASSPTGGEETQYF	-	TRBV7-9	14	-	TRBJ2-5
TGTGCCAGCAGCCAAGGGGGCGGGAGGGCAGATACGCAGTATTTT	CASSQGGGRADTQYF	few	TRBV7-3	15	TRBD2	TRBJ2-3
TGTGCCAGCAGTTCTCCGCGGGAGGTTAGCACAGATACGCAGTATTTT	CASSSPREVSTDTQYF	few	TRBV7-8	16	TRBD2	TRBJ2-3
TGTGCCAGCAGGGGCTACGAGCAGTACTTC	CASRGYEQYF	-	TRBV2	10	-	TRBJ2-7
TGTGCCAGCAGGGGGACAGGGCCGAACACCGGGGAGCTGTTTTTT	CASRGTGPNTGELFF	-	TRBV11-2	15	TRBD1	TRBJ2-2
TGTGCCAGCAGCTTGTCACGCAGCGAAGCTTTCTTT	CASSLSRSEAFF	few	TRBV5-6	12	-	TRBJ1-1
TGCAGCGGGACGTTTACTAGCACAGATACGCAGTATTTT	CSGTFTSTDTQYF	-	TRBV29-1	13	-	TRBJ2-3
TGTGCCAGCACCTACTCTAGCGGGGGCTCCTACGAGCAGTACTTC	CASTYSSGGSYEQYF	-	TRBV6-5	15	TRBD2	TRBJ2-7
TGTGCCAGCAGTACCCAGATGAATCCGGAGTACTTC	CASSTQMNPEYF	-	TRBV6-6	12	-	TRBJ2-7
TGTGCCAGCAGCTCCGGGGGCCCTCGGGACCTGACTTTC	CASSSGGPRDLTF	-	TRBV27	13	-	TRBJ2-6
TGTGCCAGCAAATTGTTTGGGGATACGCAGTATTTT	CASKLFGDTQYF	few	TRBV25-1	12	-	TRBJ2-3
TGTGCCACCAGCAGTTTTAGCGTAGAGCAGTTCTTC	CATSSFSVEQFF	few	TRBV15	12	-	TRBJ2-1
TGCGCCAGCAGCCAAATAGCGGGGGGTAGCACAGATACGCAGTATTTT	CASSQIAGGSTDTQYF	-	TRBV4-1	16	TRBD2	TRBJ2-3
TGCGCCAGCAGCTTGGTTGACGGTACCTACGAGCAGTACTTC	CASSLVDGTYEQYF	-	TRBV5-1	14	-	TRBJ2-7
TGTGCCAGCAGTGATGTGACAGTTACCTACGAGCAGTACTTC	CASSDVTVTYEQYF	many	TRBV2	14	-	TRBJ2-7
TGTGCCAGCAATAAGGCCCTCTACGAGCAGTACTTC	CASNKALYEQYF	-	TRBV28	12	-	TRBJ2-7
TGCGCCAGCAGCTTGTTGGATGGCGGGAGAAACACAGATACGCAGTATTTT	CASSLLDGGRNTDTQYF	-	TRBV5-1	17	TRBD2	TRBJ2-3
TGTGCCAGCAGTCCCCCGGGACAGGGCTACTATGGCTACACCTTC	CASSPPGQGYYGYTF	-	TRBV27	15	TRBD1	TRBJ1-2